These 29 T cell receptor beta chains came from one sample sequenced in a study of blood T cell repertoires in COVID-19. TCRdb's copy holds only in-frame clones and misses some; the assay was immunoSEQ multiplex PCR. The sample shows about 300,000 clones, around 90% of them seen only once. Sequences were obtained from PBMCs or T cells enriched from blood (not recorded which). These receptors were taken from a woman in her 30s who had recovered from COVID-19.

The genes are TRBV27 and TRBJ1-5, with TRBD1 identical over 9 bases. CDR1 and CDR2 (germline): MNHEY, SMNVEV (reference sequence). This CDR3 has 16 residues. The ends lost 5 bases at V and 2 bases at J; junction bases unmatched: 7. CDR3: CASSAYRGPGNQPQHF. The CDR3 region has the DNA TGTGCCAGCAGTGCGTACAGGGGGCCGGGCAATCAGCCCCAGCATTTT.

The chain links TRBV28 to TRBJ2-3; D remains unclear. The V and J ends lost 7 bases and 0 bases respectively, with 2 bases between them. Germline V gene sequence: CDR1 MDHEN, CDR2 SYDVKM. The CDR3 extends over 11 amino acids. For the CDR3, the DNA is TGTGCCAGCACTAGCACAGATACGCAGTATTTT. Protein sequence: CASTSTDTQYF.

The chain carries TRBV25-1 and TRBJ1-1; 8 nucleotides line up with TRBD1. The CDR3 consists of 13 residues. V trimming: 8 bases; J trimming: 3 bases; junction bases outside the gene matches: 5. Per germline, CDR1 MGHDK and CDR2 SYGVNS. The DNA for the CDR3 is TGTGCCAGCCGGACAGGGACTTACACTGAAGCTTTCTTT. Translated, it gives CASRTGTYTEAFF.

The chain joins TRBV29-1 to TRBJ2-3; 10 bases are a match to TRBD2. The junction had 10 bases not matched to a gene; V was cut back by 4 bases and J by 6 bases. Per germline, CDR1 SQVTM and CDR2 ANQGSEA. The CDR3 extends over 15 amino acids. This chain's CDR3 is CSVGTSGIRGDTQYF. The CDR3 DNA reads TGCAGCGTTGGGACTAGCGGTATCAGGGGGGATACGCAGTATTTT.

This rearrangement joins TRBV14 to TRBJ2-2, with TRBD2 matching 10 bases. The trim removed 4 bases at V and 4 bases at J, leaving 6 bases unmatched. This CDR3 contains 16 residues. Germline CDR1 reads SGHDN; CDR2 reads FVKESK. The CDR3 bases are TGTGCCAGCAGCCCTTCAGCGGGAGGGCCCACCGGGGAGCTGTTTTTT. Amino acid sequence: CASSPSAGGPTGELFF.

Note on this clone: At the DNA level, this CDR3 is encoded by other sequences in the same sample as well. The gene calls are TRBV9 and TRBJ2-7; 8 bases agree with TRBD2. The CDR3 is 15 amino acids. V dropped 3 bases and J dropped 0; count of bases not matched to a gene: 5. Germline CDR1 reads SGDLS; CDR2 reads YYNGEE. The CDR3 bases are TGTGCCAGCAGCGCTTTAGCGGGGAGCTCCTACGAGCAGTACTTC. Translating gives CASSALAGSSYEQYF.

This chain links TRBV12-3 or TRBV12-4 with TRBJ2-7; 7 nucleotides line up with TRBD1. The CDR3 is 13 residues long. With V trimmed by 10 bases and J by 3 bases, 9 bases remained unmatched. The DNA for the CDR3 is TGTGCCACGAAACCGGGACAGAACTACGAGCAGTACTTC. Protein product: CATKPGQNYEQYF.

This chain joins TRBV6-1 and TRBJ1-4; D gene ambiguous. The ends were cut back, 3 bases at V and 0 bases at J, with 11 bases in the middle. This CDR3 is 16 amino acids long. The germline gives CDR1 MNHNS, CDR2 SASEGT. The CDR3 here is CASSDRHVATNEKLFF. Here the CDR3 DNA reads TGTGCCAGCAGTGATAGACATGTTGCAACTAATGAAAAACTGTTTTTT.

CDR3 loop: CASSLHRVQSPEQYF. Written as DNA, the CDR3 is TGTGCCAGCAGCCTCCATCGGGTCCAATCTCCCGAGCAGTACTTC. This chain connects TRBV28 to TRBJ2-7, with D unresolved. The germline gives CDR1 MDHEN, CDR2 SYDVKM. The CDR3 length is 15 residues. Trimming left V 6 bases short and J 6 bases short, with 21 bases between.

In this sample, this clone turned up once. This chain links TRBV5-5 with TRBJ1-3; D is unresolved. Trimming pared 4 bases from V and 0 bases from J, leaving 8 bases between. Germline V gives CDR1 SGHKS, CDR2 YYEKEE (reference sequence). This CDR3 contains 14 residues. CDR3 sequence: CASSVGSSGNTIYF. The CDR3 region has the DNA TGTGCCAGCAGCGTGGGCAGCTCTGGAAACACCATATATTTT.

The chain employs TRBV19 and TRBJ1-4; 7 bases are shared with TRBD1. The CDR3 contains 14 residues. Per germline, CDR1 LNHDA and CDR2 SQIVND (reference sequence). With 8 bases clipped from V and 0 bases from J, the junction kept 3 bases outside the gene matches. The CDR3 loop reads CASAGGATNEKLFF. DNA of the CDR3: TGTGCCAGTGCAGGGGGTGCAACTAATGAAAAACTGTTTTTT.

This clone has a single count. The chain links TRBV20-1 to TRBJ1-5; perhaps TRBD1 as D (6 bases). Germline CDR1 DFQATT, CDR2 SNEGSKA (reference sequence). CDR3 size: 15 residues. V was shortened by 3 bases and J by 2 bases, with 14 bases between the two germline ends. In nucleotides, the CDR3 is TGCAGTGCTAGTCGCGGGGGCACTCGCAATCAGCCCCAGCATTTT. Translated, it gives CSASRGGTRNQPQHF.

The chain recombines TRBV11-2 with TRBJ1-2; D remains unclear. The ends were cut back, 0 bases at V and 4 bases at J, with 9 bases in the middle. The CDR3 extends over 14 amino acids. CDR1 is SGHAT, CDR2 FQNNGV, per germline. The CDR3 bases are TGTGCCAGCAGCTTAGATAGCGGACCCTATGGCTACACCTTC. Its translation is CASSLDSGPYGYTF.

This clone was recorded only once. The chain carries TRBV7-3 and TRBJ2-2; D perhaps matches TRBD2 (6 bases). Germline V lookup: CDR1 SGHTA, CDR2 FQGTGA. The CDR3 extends over 15 amino acids. With 0 bases removed from V and 5 bases from J, the gap between germline ends came to 10 bases. CDR3 bases: TGTGCCAGCAGCTTAACGGGGGGTTTAACCGGGGAGCTGTTTTTT. This encodes CASSLTGGLTGELFF.

CDR3 DNA: TGTGCCAGCAGTTTCACAGGGTCCGGCTACACCTTC. This sequence encodes CASSFTGSGYTF. The gene calls are TRBV12-3 or TRBV12-4 and TRBJ1-2; tentative D call: TRBD1 (6 bases). Trimming left V 3 bases short and J 8 bases short, with 10 bases between. The CDR3 has 12 residues.

The rearrangement joins TRBV28 to TRBJ2-7, with D hard to call. The V and J ends lost 7 bases and 6 bases respectively, with 13 bases between them. The germline gives CDR1 MDHEN, CDR2 SYDVKM. The CDR3 totals 12 residues. The CDR3 loop reads CASKGEPSEQYF. CDR3 in DNA: TGTGCCAGCAAAGGTGAGCCTAGCGAGCAGTACTTC.

This clone was found a few times. The chain has TRBV12-3 or TRBV12-4 and TRBJ1-5; D is ambiguous. The V and J ends lost 3 bases and 7 bases respectively, with 7 bases between them. The CDR3 is 12 amino acids. The DNA for the CDR3 is TGTGCCAGCAGTTTTGGTGGCCAGCCCCAGCATTTT. It is translated as CASSFGGQPQHF.

J is TRBJ2-7 and V is TRBV5-1, with 11 positions matching TRBD2. CDR3 length equals 15 residues. Unmatched junction bases numbered 3, after V lost 3 bases and J lost 1 base. Germline V gene lookup returns CDR1 SGHRS and CDR2 YFSETQ. The CDR3 DNA reads TGCGCCAGCAGCTCGAGGACTAGCGGGTCCTACGAGCAGTACTTC. Amino acid sequence: CASSSRTSGSYEQYF.

The J gene is TRBJ2-5, the V gene TRBV28; 7 nucleotides line up with TRBD2. The CDR3 is 15 residues long. V lost 3 bases, J lost 5 bases, and 9 bases stayed unmatched. Germline V CDR1 and CDR2: MDHEN, SYDVKM. Here the CDR3 reads CASSLREWAVETQYF. CDR3 in DNA: TGTGCCAGCAGTTTGCGGGAGTGGGCGGTTGAGACCCAGTACTTC.

V gene TRBV12-3 or TRBV12-4 combines with J gene TRBJ1-1; TRBD1 is a possible D gene (6 bases). The CDR3 has 13 residues. The V end was cut by 4 bases, the J end by 6 bases, with 12 bases between. The CDR3 nucleotides are TGTGCCAGCAGTTCCAGGGGTAGCGCTGAAGCTTTCTTT. It encodes CASSSRGSAEAFF.

The chain carries TRBV6-1 and TRBJ2-1, with 10 bases that match TRBD1. V dropped 1 base and J dropped 3; count of bases not matched to a gene: 0. In germline, CDR1 is MNHNS, CDR2 SASEGT. The CDR3 is made up of 15 amino acids. CDR3 amino acids: CASSEGTGGYNEQFF. The CDR3 nucleotides read TGTGCCAGCAGTGAAGGGACAGGGGGCTACAATGAGCAGTTCTTC.

As concerns this clone: The same CDR3 can be traced to other DNA sequences in this sample. The CDR3 sequence: CASSATGATNEKLFF. CDR3 nucleotides: TGTGCCAGCTCGGCCACAGGGGCAACTAATGAAAAACTGTTTTTT. V usage is TRBV18 and J usage is TRBJ1-4, with 7 bases fitting TRBD1. CDR3 length: 15 residues. Germline trimming cut 6 bases from V and 0 bases from J; bases unmatched to any gene: 4. Per the germline V gene, CDR1 is KGHSH and CDR2 is LQKENI.

This clone was detected only once. This chain joins TRBV19 and TRBJ2-3; 13 bases line up with TRBD2. Germline V gene sequence: CDR1 LNHDA, CDR2 SQIVND (reference sequence). V lost 4 bases, J lost 2 bases, and 3 bases stayed unmatched. The CDR3 covers 16 residues. The CDR3 loop is CASSRGTSGITDTQYF. The CDR3 region has the DNA TGTGCCAGTAGTAGAGGGACTAGCGGGATCACAGATACGCAGTATTTT.

This clone was observed a single time. The rearrangement uses TRBV4-3 and TRBJ2-1, with D perhaps TRBD2 (5 bases). Trimming left V 0 bases short and J 9 bases short, with 12 bases between. The CDR3 loop spans 14 amino acids. The germline V gene encodes CDR1 LGHNA and CDR2 YSLEER. CDR3 sequence (DNA): TGCGCCAGCAGCCAAGATTTGGCTAGCAGTGAGCAGTTCTTC. Translating it yields CASSQDLASSEQFF.

This clone was seen once. J is TRBJ2-7 and V is TRBV7-9, with 9 positions matching TRBD2. Trimming took 5 bases from V and 6 from J; bases not matched to a gene: 2. The CDR3 extends over 12 amino acids. Looked up from germline, CDR1 is SEHNR and CDR2 is FQNEAQ (reference sequence). The DNA for the CDR3 is TGTGCCAGCAGCGGCGGGAGGGCCGAGCAGTACTTC. Amino acid sequence: CASSGGRAEQYF.

V usage is TRBV2 and J usage is TRBJ1-2; a weak D match, TRBD1 (5 bases). Germline assignment: CDR1 SNHLY and CDR2 FYNNEI. V was shortened by 3 bases and J by 3 bases, with 14 bases between the two germline ends. CDR3 length: 15 residues. CDR3 in amino acids: CASSEASGSYYGYTF. In DNA form, the CDR3 reads TGTGCCAGCAGTGAGGCATCAGGGTCATACTATGGCTACACCTTC.

This rearrangement joins TRBV4-2 to TRBJ1-5; D is possibly TRBD1 (6 bases). Germline V gene data show CDR1 as LGHNA and CDR2 as YNFKEQ. The CDR3 sequence is 15 residues long. V dropped 1 base and J dropped 1 base, with 8 bases sitting between them. The CDR3 reads CASSQARGSNQPQHF. The CDR3 bases are TGTGCCAGCAGCCAAGCCAGGGGAAGCAATCAGCCCCAGCATTTT.

This chain uses TRBV28 with TRBJ1-1, with D perhaps TRBD1 (5 bases). The CDR3 covers 14 residues. The V gene lost 4 bases and the J gene lost 1 base, with 10 bases spanning the gap. The V gene's germline CDR1 is MDHEN and CDR2 SYDVKM. The CDR3 spells CASSSTTENTEAFF. In nucleotides, the CDR3 is TGTGCCAGCAGTTCCACGACAGAGAACACTGAAGCTTTCTTT.

As DNA, the CDR3 is TGTGCCAGCAGTTACTCGACCCGCGGGGGCTACACCTTC. This encodes CASSYSTRGGYTF. V is TRBV6-5 and J is TRBJ1-2; no firm D call. The V end was cut by 0 bases, the J end by 8 bases, with 10 bases between. The CDR3 runs to 13 residues. Germline CDR1 MNHEY, CDR2 SVGAGI.